Below are 8 T cell receptor beta chains sequenced from a single sample in a study of cytomegalovirus exposure and HLA in healthy donors. Primers included in the PCR were 60 Vbeta and 13 Jbeta primers. Clones were sequenced by immunoSEQ multiplex PCR, and TCRdb holds only the in-frame ones, with some missing. Among some 140,000 clones listed, around 72% were seen once. The material sequenced was PBMCs. The receptors were gathered from a woman aged 40-49 years in good health and CMV-seronegative.

J is TRBJ1-6 and V is TRBV7-2, with a possible D match to TRBD1 (5 bases). The CDR3 loop spans 15 amino acids. V gave up 0 bases and J gave up 9 bases, with 12 bases separating them. Germline V gene sequence: CDR1 SGHTA, CDR2 FQGNSA. CDR3 sequence (DNA): TGTGCCAGCAGCTTAGCCTCAGGGATCGCTTCACCCCTCCACTTT. Translation: CASSLASGIASPLHF.

This chain uses TRBV15 with TRBJ1-2; 7 bases fit TRBD1. CDR3 length equals 16 residues. The germline V gene has CDR1 LNHNV and CDR2 YYDKDF (reference sequence). Unmatched junction bases numbered 8, after V lost 0 bases and J lost 4 bases. The CDR3 loop reads CATSRDKGGRGYGYTF. In DNA form, the CDR3 reads TGTGCCACCAGCAGAGATAAAGGGGGCCGGGGCTATGGCTACACCTTC.

The CDR3 is CASSLSRGSPLHF. DNA of the CDR3: TGTGCCAGCAGTTTATCCAGGGGTTCACCCCTCCACTTT. The rearrangement links TRBV27 to TRBJ1-6, with TRBD1 as a possible D gene (6 bases). Trimming took 0 bases from V and 9 from J, leaving 6 bases between them. CDR3 size: 13 residues. CDR1 MNHEY and CDR2 SMNVEV come from the germline V gene (reference sequence).

The CDR3 is CASSIEGLATDTQYF. The CDR3 DNA sequence: TGTGCCAGTAGTATCGAGGGACTAGCAACCGATACGCAGTATTTT. V and J are TRBV19 and TRBJ2-3, with 9 positions matching TRBD2. The CDR3 contains 15 residues. V was clipped by 3 bases and J by 6 bases; unmatched bases: 7. The germline V gene has CDR1 LNHDA and CDR2 SQIVND (reference sequence). The whole variable domain, remainder taken from reference TRBV19 and TRBJ2-3, is DGGITQSPKYLFRKEGQNVTLSCEQNLNHDAMYWYRQDPGQGLRLIYYSQIVNDFQKGDIAEGYSVSREKKESFPLTVTSAQKNPTAFYLCASSIEGLATDTQYFGPGTRLTVL.

J is TRBJ2-2 and V is TRBV19; 9 nucleotides agree with TRBD1. CDR1 and CDR2 from the germline V gene are LNHDA and SQIVND (reference sequence). CDR3 length: 14 residues. Trimming at V came to 6 bases and at J to 7 bases, leaving 6 bases not matched to a gene. In DNA, the CDR3 is TGTGCCAGTAGCGGACAGGGGTTCGACGGGGAGCTGTTTTTT. Translated: CASSGQGFDGELFF.

The chain employs TRBV5-6 and TRBJ2-5; D perhaps matches TRBD2 (5 bases). The CDR3 is 16 amino acids. V was trimmed by 5 bases and J by 4 bases, leaving 21 bases between them. Germline V gene sequence: CDR1 SGHDT, CDR2 YYEEEE. The CDR3 is CASREVGRKQRETQYF. The CDR3 bases are TGTGCCAGCAGGGAGGTTGGAAGAAAACAGAGAGAGACCCAGTACTTC.

The chain recombines TRBV7-6 with TRBJ1-2; tentative D call: TRBD1 (6 bases). Trimming removed 2 bases at V and 8 bases at J, with 15 bases between. The CDR3 has 14 residues. CDR1 and CDR2 from the germline V gene are SGHVS and FNYEAQ. The CDR3 here is CASSLSSGAGGYTF. The CDR3 DNA sequence: TGTGCCAGCAGCTTATCATCAGGGGCCGGGGGCTACACCTTC. Supplemented by reference TRBV7-6 and TRBJ1-2, the full variable domain reads GAGVSQSPRYKVTKRGQDVALRCDPISGHVSLYWYRQALGQGPEFLTYFNYEAQQDKSGLPNDRFSAERPEGSISTLTIQRTEQRDSAMYRCASSLSSGAGGYTFGSGTRLTVV.

The V and J genes are TRBV7-3 and TRBJ1-1, with 7 nucleotides matching TRBD1. V gave up 4 bases and J gave up 0 bases; unmatched junction bases: 2. In germline, CDR1 is SGHTA, CDR2 FQGTGA. This CDR3 is built from 14 residues. The CDR3 DNA is TGTGCCAGCAGCTCCCAGGGGGTGAACACTGAAGCTTTCTTT. Protein: CASSSQGVNTEAFF.